This T cell receptor (beta chain) originates from a study of glioma-infiltrating T cells after dendritic cell vaccination. Study-wide background: Between about 2002 and 2012, patients got autologous tumor lysate-pulsed dendritic cell vaccines. Study results and limitations: Patients with more pretreatment TILs had longer time to progression and survival.

As for time point: after dendritic cell vaccination, including at tumor progression/relapse. Concerning this clone: Its antigen is unidentified.

Produced via immunoSEQ multiplex PCR; TCRdb's table is partial and in-frame only. The sample records 90,000 to 95,000 clones, roughly 77% being singletons. Sample: blood, taken after dendritic cell vaccination. This clonotype was obtained from a human donor with glioblastoma.

The CDR3 here is CASSISAGGGARETQYF. The CDR3 DNA follows: TGTGCCAGTAGTATTAGCGCGGGCGGGGGGGCTCGGGAGACCCAGTACTTC. The chain combines TRBV19 with TRBJ2-5, with TRBD2 matching 9 bases. The germline CDR1 and CDR2 sequences are LNHDA and SQIVND (reference sequence). V was pared by 3 bases and J by 5 bases, with 13 bases of the junction left unmatched. The CDR3 is made up of 17 amino acids. The full variable domain, with the rest looked up from reference TRBV19 and TRBJ2-5, is DGGITQSPKYLFRKEGQNVTLSCEQNLNHDAMYWYRQDPGQGLRLIYYSQIVNDFQKGDIAEGYSVSREKKESFPLTVTSAQKNPTAFYLCASSISAGGGARETQYFGPGTRLLVL.